The rows below give T cell receptor beta chains drawn from one sample of a study of graft-versus-host responses after intestinal transplantation. Repertoires were generated with immunoSEQ multiplex PCR, while TCRdb's copy carries only in-frame clones and drops some. This sample has roughly 23,000 clones, with around 81% found just once. The input for sequencing was ileum tissue, taken 12 days after intestinal transplant. The receptors stem from a human patient who received an intestinal transplant, so some T cells may come from the graft donor. CDR3s include the opening cysteine and the closing phenylalanine or tryptophan. Each record gives: J gene, D gene, V gene, clone size, CDR3 DNA, CDR3 protein. A D gene is named only where the DNA matches it firmly. Only part of the rows carry a size: once, few, many, or a class if the clone is expanded.

J: TRBJ1-2; D: -; V: TRBV6-1; size: -; DNA: TGTGCCAGCAGGGTGACAGGCTATGGCTACACCTTC; CDR3: CASRVTGYGYTF
J: TRBJ2-5; D: -; V: TRBV5-6; size: few; DNA: TGTGCCAGCAGCTTTAGGGGGGGGGAGACCCAGTACTTC; CDR3: CASSFRGGETQYF
J: TRBJ2-1; D: -; V: TRBV7-8; size: -; DNA: TGTGCCAGCAGCTTAGCGGGGAGTGAGCAGTTCTTC; CDR3: CASSLAGSEQFF
J: TRBJ2-2; D: -; V: TRBV11-2; size: few; DNA: TGTGCCAGCAGCTTAGTGGGGGGAACGAACACCGGGGAGCTGTTTTTT; CDR3: CASSLVGGTNTGELFF
J: TRBJ1-4; D: TRBD1; V: TRBV6-1; size: -; DNA: TGTGCCAGCAGTGAAGGCCCGACAGGGTTCGAAAAACTGTTTTTT; CDR3: CASSEGPTGFEKLFF
J: TRBJ2-1; D: -; V: TRBV9; size: -; DNA: TGTGCCAGCAGCGTCGGGGAGAGCTCCTACAATGAGCAGTTCTTC; CDR3: CASSVGESSYNEQFF
J: TRBJ2-3; D: TRBD2; V: TRBV4-3; size: -; DNA: TGCGCCAGCAGCCAAGTGGGAGCGGGAGGAACAGATACGCAGTATTTT; CDR3: CASSQVGAGGTDTQYF
J: TRBJ1-2; D: -; V: TRBV28; size: -; DNA: TGTGCCAGCAGTTTTGACACTAACTATGGCTACACCTTC; CDR3: CASSFDTNYGYTF
J: TRBJ2-5; D: TRBD2; V: TRBV10-3; size: -; DNA: TGTGCCATCAGTGCGGGACTAGCCCCAGAGACCCAGTACTTC; CDR3: CAISAGLAPETQYF
J: TRBJ2-5; D: -; V: TRBV5-1; size: once; DNA: TGCGCCAGCAGGGTGTCTTACACCACCTGGGAGGAGACCCAGTACTTC; CDR3: CASRVSYTTWEETQYF
J: TRBJ2-5; D: -; V: TRBV4-1; size: -; DNA: TGCGCCAGCAGCCAGGTCTTTAGAGCGGCAGAGACCCAGTACTTC; CDR3: CASSQVFRAAETQYF
J: TRBJ2-3; D: TRBD1; V: TRBV4-1; size: once; DNA: TGCGCCAGCAGCCACACTCCGGGACAGCTCACAGATACGCAGTATTTT; CDR3: CASSHTPGQLTDTQYF
J: TRBJ2-1; D: -; V: TRBV7-3; size: -; DNA: TGTGCCAGCAGCTATCGCGGGGCCGTATGGAATGAACAGTTCTTC; CDR3: CASSYRGAVWNEQFF
J: TRBJ1-1; D: -; V: TRBV19; size: -; DNA: TGTGCCAGCCTCGACCCGGGACTCCAACGGCAAGCTTTCTTT; CDR3: CASLDPGLQRQAFF
J: TRBJ2-3; D: TRBD1; V: TRBV7-3; size: -; DNA: TGTGCCAGCAGCACCCGGACAGGGGGACACACAGATACGCAGTATTTT; CDR3: CASSTRTGGHTDTQYF